The source of this TCR beta chain is a study of blood T cell repertoires in COVID-19. Looking at the study overall: There were acute and convalescent COVID-19 samples, and they came from the United States, Italy and Spain. Sources were T cells, B-cell-depleted T cells, or PBMCs; the material itself was cDNA or gDNA.

The method was immunoSEQ multiplex PCR; TCRdb's version includes in-frame clones alone and lacks a portion of them. The sample lists some 14,000 clones; around nine tenths were seen once. Trimming took 4 bases from V and 12 from J; bases not matched to a gene: 20. The CDR3 has 17 residues. The germline V gene has CDR1 SGHDN and CDR2 FVKESK. The receptor was isolated from a human donor in a cohort sampled during active COVID-19. Sequenced: peripheral blood. The V and J genes are TRBV14 and TRBJ2-1, with TRBD1 matching 8 bases. DNA of the CDR3: TGTGCCAGCAGCCTAGGACAGGGCAAAGGGTTTACATCTCGGCAGTTCTTC. Translating gives CASSLGQGKGFTSRQFF.